Each of the 6 T cell receptor beta chains below was sequenced from the same sample in a study of T cells after yellow fever vaccination. TCRdb re-analysed the 5' RACE reads in MiXCR, keeping a single row per CDR3 protein. The sample lists nearly 550,000 distinct CDR3 sequences; over 15% were seen once. Sequenced material: PBMCs, taken 15 days after the yellow fever booster vaccination. These receptors were collected from a man in his thirties or forties who received the YFV17D yellow fever vaccine.

The chain links TRBV7-6 to TRBJ2-1, with 7 nucleotides matching TRBD2. Trimming cost V 5 bases and J 4 bases; bases outside gene matches: 8. Per the germline V gene, CDR1 is SGHVS and CDR2 is FNYEAQ. The CDR3 length is 15 residues. Here the CDR3 reads CASSRLADEYNEQFF. DNA for the CDR3: TGTGCCAGCAGCCGTCTAGCGGACGAGTACAATGAGCAGTTCTTC. Combining the CDR3 with reference TRBV7-6 and TRBJ2-1 gives the whole variable domain GAGVSQSPRYKVTKRGQDVALRCDPISGHVSLYWYRQALGQGPEFLTYFNYEAQQDKSGLPNDRFSAERPEGSISTLTIQRTEQRDSAMYRCASSRLADEYNEQFFGPGTRLTVL.

The V gene is TRBV5-4, the J gene TRBJ2-5; D is perhaps TRBD1 or TRBD2 (6 bases each). V shed 4 bases and J shed 5 bases, with 12 bases lying between them. Germline V CDR1 and CDR2: SGHNT, YYREEE (reference sequence). This CDR3 is 13 amino acids long. The CDR3 loop reads CASSPWGAETQYF. CDR3 nucleotides: TGTGCCAGCAGCCCCTGGGGGGCGGAGACCCAGTACTTC.

CDR3 amino acids: CASRPSGPSTDTQYF. As DNA, the CDR3 is TGCGCCAGCAGACCAAGCGGTCCCAGCACAGATACGCAGTATTTT. The chain employs TRBV5-1 and TRBJ2-3; a weak D match, TRBD2 (5 bases). V was clipped by 5 bases and J by 0 bases, with 13 bases between them. The CDR3 runs 15 residues. Germline lookup yields CDR1 SGHRS and CDR2 YFSETQ.

This clonotype has a handful of counts. This chain links TRBV20-1 with TRBJ2-5; 11 bases align to TRBD2. The germline gives CDR1 DFQATT, CDR2 SNEGSKA (reference sequence). Trimming cost V 6 bases and J 5 bases; bases outside gene matches: 8. The CDR3 runs 14 residues. The CDR3 loop is CSAVAGGAKETQYF. Here the CDR3 DNA reads TGCAGTGCGGTAGCGGGAGGGGCGAAGGAGACCCAGTACTTC.

This clonotype has more than one count but fewer than ten. This chain connects TRBV7-2 to TRBJ2-7; D is unresolved. From germline, CDR1 is SGHTA and CDR2 FQGNSA. The CDR3 sequence is 14 residues long. V was pared by 1 base and J by 4 bases, with 11 bases between. CDR3 amino acids: CASSLDGSLYEQYF. CDR3 DNA sequence: TGTGCCAGCAGCTTAGACGGCTCTCTTTACGAGCAGTACTTC.

This clonotype was seen more than once but under ten times. This chain connects TRBV5-4 to TRBJ2-7; D may be TRBD1 (6 bases). CDR1 SGHNT and CDR2 YYREEE come from the germline V gene (reference sequence). This CDR3 region has 14 residues. Trimming cost V 4 bases and J 2 bases, with 13 bases left between them. The CDR3 is CASSTGPATYEQYF. DNA of the CDR3: TGTGCCAGCAGCACAGGGCCTGCTACCTACGAGCAGTACTTC.